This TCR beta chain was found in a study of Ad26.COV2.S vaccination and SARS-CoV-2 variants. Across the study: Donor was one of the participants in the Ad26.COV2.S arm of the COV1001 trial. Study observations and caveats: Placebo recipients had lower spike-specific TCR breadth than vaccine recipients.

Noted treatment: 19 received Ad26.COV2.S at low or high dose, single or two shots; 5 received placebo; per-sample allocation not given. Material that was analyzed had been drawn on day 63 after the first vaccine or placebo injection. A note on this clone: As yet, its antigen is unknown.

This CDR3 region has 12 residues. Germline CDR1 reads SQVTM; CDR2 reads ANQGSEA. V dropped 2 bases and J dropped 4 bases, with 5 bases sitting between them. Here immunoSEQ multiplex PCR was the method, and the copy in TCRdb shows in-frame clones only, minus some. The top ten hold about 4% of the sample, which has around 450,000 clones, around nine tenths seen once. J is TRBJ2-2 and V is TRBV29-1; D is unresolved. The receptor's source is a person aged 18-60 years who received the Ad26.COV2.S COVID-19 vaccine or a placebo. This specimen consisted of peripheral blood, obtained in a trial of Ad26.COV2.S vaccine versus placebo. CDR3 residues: CSVEKVTGELFF. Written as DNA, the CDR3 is TGCAGCGTTGAAAAGGTCACCGGGGAGCTGTTTTTT.